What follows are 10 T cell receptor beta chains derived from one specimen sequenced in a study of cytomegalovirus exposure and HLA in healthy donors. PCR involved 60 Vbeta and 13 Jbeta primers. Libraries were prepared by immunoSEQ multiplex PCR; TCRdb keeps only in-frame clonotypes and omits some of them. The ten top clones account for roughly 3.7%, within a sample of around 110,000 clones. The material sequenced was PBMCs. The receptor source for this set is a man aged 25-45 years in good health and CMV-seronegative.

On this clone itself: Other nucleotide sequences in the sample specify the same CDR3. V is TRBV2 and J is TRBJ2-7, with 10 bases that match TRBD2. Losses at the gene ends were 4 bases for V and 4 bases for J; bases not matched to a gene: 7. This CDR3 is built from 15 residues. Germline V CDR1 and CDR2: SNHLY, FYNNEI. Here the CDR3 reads CASSGLAGARYEQYF. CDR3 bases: TGTGCCAGCAGTGGGCTAGCGGGGGCAAGGTACGAGCAGTACTTC.

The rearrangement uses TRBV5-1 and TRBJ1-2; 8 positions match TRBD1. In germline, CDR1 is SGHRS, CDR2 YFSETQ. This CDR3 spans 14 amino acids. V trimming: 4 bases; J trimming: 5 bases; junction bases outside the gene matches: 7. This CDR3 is CASSPGQGAYGYTF. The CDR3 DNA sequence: TGCGCCAGCAGCCCAGGTCAGGGGGCATATGGCTACACCTTC.

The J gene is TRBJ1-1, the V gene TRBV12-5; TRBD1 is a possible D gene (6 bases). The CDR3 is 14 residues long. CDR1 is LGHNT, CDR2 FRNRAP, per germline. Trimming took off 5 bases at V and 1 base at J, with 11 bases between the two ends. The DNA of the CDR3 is TGTGCTAGTGGTAAAAACAGGGAGAACACTGAAGCTTTCTTT. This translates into CASGKNRENTEAFF.

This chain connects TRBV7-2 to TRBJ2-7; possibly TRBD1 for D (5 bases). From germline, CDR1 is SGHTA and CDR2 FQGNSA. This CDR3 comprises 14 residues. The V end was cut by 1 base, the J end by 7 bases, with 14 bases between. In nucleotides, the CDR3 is TGTGCCAGCAGCTTAGTAAGACAGTTAGGTGAGCAGTACTTC. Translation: CASSLVRQLGEQYF. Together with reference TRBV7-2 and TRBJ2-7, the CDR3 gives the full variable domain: GAGVSQSPSNKVTEKGKDVELRCDPISGHTALYWYRQSLGQGLEFLIYFQGNSAPDKSGLPSDRFSAERTGGSVSTLTIQRTQQEDSAVYLCASSLVRQLGEQYFGPGTRLTVT.

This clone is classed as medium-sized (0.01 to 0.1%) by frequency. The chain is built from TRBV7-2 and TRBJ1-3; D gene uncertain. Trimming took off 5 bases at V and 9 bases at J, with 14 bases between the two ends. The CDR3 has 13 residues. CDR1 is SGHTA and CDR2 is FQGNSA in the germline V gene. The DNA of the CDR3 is TGTGCCAGCAGCGTTGTCGGGGTAGCCACCATATATTTT. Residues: CASSVVGVATIYF.

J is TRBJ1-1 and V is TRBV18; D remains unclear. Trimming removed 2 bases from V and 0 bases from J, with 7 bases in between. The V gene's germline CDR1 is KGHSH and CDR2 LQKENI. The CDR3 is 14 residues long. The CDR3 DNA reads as TGTGCCAGCTCACCATCCAGGTTGAACACTGAAGCTTTCTTT. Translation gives CASSPSRLNTEAFF.

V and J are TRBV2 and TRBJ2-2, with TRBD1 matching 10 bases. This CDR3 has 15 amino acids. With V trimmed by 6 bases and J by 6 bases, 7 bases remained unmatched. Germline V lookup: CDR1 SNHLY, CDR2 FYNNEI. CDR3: CASSRDRGVAGELFF. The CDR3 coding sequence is TGTGCCAGCAGCCGGGACAGGGGAGTGGCCGGGGAGCTGTTTTTT.

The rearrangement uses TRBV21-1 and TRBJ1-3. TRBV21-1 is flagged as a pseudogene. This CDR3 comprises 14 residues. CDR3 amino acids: CASSKVVSGNTIYF. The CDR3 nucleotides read TGTGCCAGCAGCAAAGTAGTCTCTGGAAACACCATATATTTT.

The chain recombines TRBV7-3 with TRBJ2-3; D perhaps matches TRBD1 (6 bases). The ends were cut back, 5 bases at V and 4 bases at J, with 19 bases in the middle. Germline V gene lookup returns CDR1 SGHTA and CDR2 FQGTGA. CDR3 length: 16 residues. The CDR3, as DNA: TGTGCCAGCAGCCCACAGCCAGGGGTCGACGCAGATACGCAGTATTTT. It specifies CASSPQPGVDADTQYF.

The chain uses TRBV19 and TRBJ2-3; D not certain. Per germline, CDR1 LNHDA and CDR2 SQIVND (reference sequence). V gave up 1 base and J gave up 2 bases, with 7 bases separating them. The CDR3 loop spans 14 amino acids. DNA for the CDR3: TGTGCCAGTAGTATAGGGCAGGCCACAGATACGCAGTATTTT. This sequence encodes CASSIGQATDTQYF.